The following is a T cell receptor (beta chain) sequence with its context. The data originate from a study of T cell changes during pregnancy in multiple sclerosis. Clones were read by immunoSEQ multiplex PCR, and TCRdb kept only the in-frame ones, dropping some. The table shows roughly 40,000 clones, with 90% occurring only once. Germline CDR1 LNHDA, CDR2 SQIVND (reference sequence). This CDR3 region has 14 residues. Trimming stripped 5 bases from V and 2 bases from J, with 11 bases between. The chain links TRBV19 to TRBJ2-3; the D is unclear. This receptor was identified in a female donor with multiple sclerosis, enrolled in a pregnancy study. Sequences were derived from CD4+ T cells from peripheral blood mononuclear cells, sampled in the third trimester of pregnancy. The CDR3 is CASSAQFPTDTQYF. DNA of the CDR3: TGTGCCAGTAGTGCCCAGTTCCCCACAGATACGCAGTATTTT.